One and the same sample provided the 21 T cell receptor beta chains below, sequenced in a study of blood T cell repertoires in COVID-19. Sequencing used immunoSEQ multiplex PCR; TCRdb keeps in-frame clones, though not all of them. The sample shows tens of thousands of clones, about 89% of them seen only once. Sequencing input: peripheral blood. These receptors came from a human donor in a cohort sampled during active COVID-19.

The rearrangement links TRBV5-6 to TRBJ2-3, with a weak D call TRBD1 (5 bases). CDR1 SGHDT and CDR2 YYEEEE come from the germline V gene. V lost 3 bases and J lost 0, with 14 bases in between. The CDR3 loop spans 16 amino acids. In DNA form, the CDR3 reads TGTGCCAGCAGCTGGTCAGGGCTGGCTAGCACAGATACGCAGTATTTT. Translation gives CASSWSGLASTDTQYF.

The rearrangement uses TRBV6-1 and TRBJ1-1, with TRBD1 matching 8 bases. The junction had 9 bases not matched to a gene; V was cut back by 1 base and J by 2 bases. CDR3 size: 17 residues. CDR1 and CDR2 (germline): MNHNS, SASEGT. CDR3 bases: TGTGCCAGCAGTGAAGGGCCAGGGGGCGCGTTAAACACTGAAGCTTTCTTT. The encoded protein is CASSEGPGGALNTEAFF.

The rearrangement uses TRBV7-9 and TRBJ1-5, with D possibly TRBD1 on 6 matching bases. The germline gives CDR1 SEHNR, CDR2 FQNEAQ (reference sequence). This CDR3 region has 16 residues. V was clipped by 4 bases and J by 6 bases, with 19 bases between them. CDR3 bases: TGTGCCAGCAGCTACGCGCTGGTGGGGGCGGGTCAGCCCCAGCATTTT. Its translation: CASSYALVGAGQPQHF.

This clone was seen a single time. This chain joins TRBV3-1 (or the pseudogene TRBV3-2) and TRBJ2-5; 12 bases fit TRBD2. V was clipped by 6 bases and J by 5 bases; unmatched bases: 4. Germline CDR1 LGHDT, CDR2 YNNKEL (reference sequence). CDR3 length: 14 residues. This CDR3 is CASSLAGGPETQYF. CDR3 nucleotide sequence: TGTGCCAGCAGTCTAGCGGGGGGGCCGGAGACCCAGTACTTC.

The table lists this clone with a few counts. The J gene is TRBJ2-3, the V gene TRBV5-5, with D possibly TRBD2 on 5 matching bases. CDR3 size: 15 residues. Germline V CDR1 and CDR2: SGHKS, YYEKEE (reference sequence). The V end lost 2 bases, the J end lost 3 bases, and 13 bases lay between the germline ends. For the CDR3, the DNA is TGTGCCAGCAGCTTTGGCGGGTTGAGTACAGATACGCAGTATTTT. Protein: CASSFGGLSTDTQYF.

The chain is built from TRBV6-4 and TRBJ1-2; TRBD1 matches at 8 bases. With V trimmed by 1 base and J by 7 bases, 5 bases remained unmatched. Germline V gene lookup returns CDR1 MRHNA and CDR2 SNTAGT. The CDR3 is 14 amino acids. CDR3 protein: CASSDLTGAGGYTF. CDR3 DNA sequence: TGTGCCAGCAGTGACTTGACAGGGGCCGGTGGCTACACCTTC.

The chain uses TRBV5-5 and TRBJ1-6, with a tentative D call TRBD1 (5 bases). This CDR3 spans 16 amino acids. The V gene lost 0 bases and the J gene lost 0 bases, with 7 bases spanning the gap. In germline, CDR1 is SGHKS, CDR2 YYEKEE (reference sequence). This CDR3 reads CASSLVGGSYNSPLHF. The CDR3 DNA reads TGTGCCAGCAGCTTGGTGGGGGGCTCCTATAATTCACCCCTCCACTTT. Full variable domain (missing parts from reference TRBV5-5 and TRBJ1-6): DAGVTQSPTHLIKTRGQQVTLRCSPISGHKSVSWYQQVLGQGPQFIFQYYEKEERGRGNFPDRFSARQFPNYSSELNVNALLLGDSALYLCASSLVGGSYNSPLHFGNGTRLTVT.

The chain joins TRBV3-1 (or the pseudogene TRBV3-2) to TRBJ2-2, with D perhaps TRBD2 (6 bases). CDR3 length: 18 amino acids. Germline lookup yields CDR1 LGHDT and CDR2 YNNKEL (reference sequence). Trimming cost V 2 bases and J 0 bases, with 16 bases left between them. DNA for the CDR3: TGTGCCAGCAGCCAATTCATTCATACGGGGGCGAACACCGGGGAGCTGTTTTTT. It translates to CASSQFIHTGANTGELFF.

CDR3 bases: TGTGCCAGCAGTTATTGTCCTTCGGACAGAAATAGCTCCTACGAGCAGTACGTC. Translating gives CASSYCPSDRNSSYEQYV. The chain uses TRBV6-2 or TRBV6-3 and TRBJ2-7, with a possible D match to TRBD1 (6 bases). The V gene's germline CDR1 is MNHEY and CDR2 SVGEGT. Trimming left V 3 bases short and J 0 bases short, with 21 bases between. This CDR3 is 18 amino acids long.

The V and J genes are TRBV7-9 and TRBJ2-5; D is perhaps TRBD2 (6 bases). The germline gives CDR1 SEHNR, CDR2 FQNEAQ (reference sequence). Trimming left V 8 bases short and J 3 bases short, with 10 bases between. The CDR3 is 12 amino acids. The CDR3 coding sequence is TGTGCCAGCGTCTGGAGGGAAGAGACCCAGTACTTC. The encoded protein is CASVWREETQYF.

In this sample, this clone turned up once. The chain recombines TRBV30 with TRBJ2-3; a weak D match, TRBD2 (6 bases). V was clipped by 0 bases and J by 1 base, with 11 bases between them. Per the germline V gene, CDR1 is GTSNPN and CDR2 is SVGIG (reference sequence). This CDR3 has 15 amino acids. CDR3 residues: CAWSVLGGRTDTQYF. CDR3 sequence (DNA): TGTGCCTGGAGTGTACTCGGGGGACGCACAGATACGCAGTATTTT.

The chain has TRBV10-3 and TRBJ2-5; 7 nucleotides align to TRBD2. CDR1 is ENHRY and CDR2 is SYGVKD in the germline V gene. J gave up 2 bases and V 5 bases, and 14 bases lay outside the gene matches. The CDR3 totals 17 residues. CDR3 protein: CAISPYPGEGLQETQYF. The CDR3 region has the DNA TGTGCCATCAGTCCCTACCCGGGGGAGGGATTACAAGAGACCCAGTACTTC.

The CDR3 is CASSWGTGDNQPQHF. The CDR3 coding sequence is TGTGCCAGCAGTTGGGGGACAGGGGATAATCAGCCCCAGCATTTT. V usage is TRBV9 and J usage is TRBJ1-5, with TRBD1 identical over 10 bases. This CDR3 has 15 residues. J gave up 4 bases and V 5 bases, and 6 bases lay outside the gene matches. Germline values: CDR1 SGDLS, CDR2 YYNGEE.

This clone was recorded once. The chain is built from TRBV21-1 and TRBJ1-2. TRBV21-1 is termed a pseudogene. This CDR3 contains 14 residues. CDR3 amino acids: CASTIGEANYGYTF. The DNA for the CDR3 is TGTGCCAGCACCATTGGTGAGGCTAACTATGGCTACACCTTC.

The chain employs TRBV3-1 (or the pseudogene TRBV3-2) and TRBJ2-7, with TRBD2 matching 7 bases. V trimming: 5 bases; J trimming: 3 bases; junction bases outside the gene matches: 10. CDR1 and CDR2 from the germline V gene are LGHDT and YNNKEL (reference sequence). This CDR3 has 15 amino acids. CDR3 sequence (DNA): TGTGCCAGCAGCGAAAGACTAGCTGGGGTCTACGAGCAGTACGTC. Translation: CASSERLAGVYEQYV.

The chain recombines TRBV15 with TRBJ1-4; 8 bases match TRBD1. CDR3 length equals 16 residues. Germline CDR1 and CDR2: LNHNV and YYDKDF (reference sequence). V lost 0 bases to trimming and J lost 10 bases; unmatched junction nucleotides: 10. DNA for the CDR3: TGTGCCACCAGCAGAGACGGACAGGGAGGTTTTGGAAAACTGTTTTTT. It yields the protein CATSRDGQGGFGKLFF.

The chain couples TRBV19 to TRBJ2-5; D ambiguous. Looked up from germline, CDR1 is LNHDA and CDR2 is SQIVND (reference sequence). The CDR3 spans 15 residues. Trimming pared 5 bases from V and 2 bases from J, leaving 15 bases between. CDR3 protein: CASSLPPGFQETQYF. Here the CDR3 DNA reads TGTGCCAGTAGTCTTCCCCCGGGTTTTCAAGAGACCCAGTACTTC. Full variable domain (remainder filled in from reference TRBV19 and TRBJ2-5): DGGITQSPKYLFRKEGQNVTLSCEQNLNHDAMYWYRQDPGQGLRLIYYSQIVNDFQKGDIAEGYSVSREKKESFPLTVTSAQKNPTAFYLCASSLPPGFQETQYFGPGTRLLVL.

This chain connects TRBV3-1 (or the pseudogene TRBV3-2) to TRBJ2-1, with TRBD2 identical over 9 bases. V was clipped by 4 bases and J by 7 bases; unmatched bases: 11. The germline CDR1 and CDR2 sequences are LGHDT and YNNKEL (reference sequence). The CDR3 runs 16 residues. The CDR3: CASSPAGNSGGNEQFF. The CDR3 nucleotides read TGTGCCAGCAGCCCTGCCGGAAACAGCGGGGGGAATGAGCAGTTCTTC.

The gene calls are TRBV6-1 and TRBJ2-4; possibly TRBD2 for D (6 bases). Germline V gene data show CDR1 as MNHNS and CDR2 as SASEGT. V was cut by 3 bases and J by 7 bases, with 16 bases left in between. The CDR3 length is 15 residues. The CDR3 sequence: CASSDPVGGGNIQYF. The CDR3 region has the DNA TGTGCCAGCAGTGACCCGGTGGGGGGTGGGAACATTCAGTACTTC.

V usage is TRBV7-2 and J usage is TRBJ1-2; 12 nucleotides agree with TRBD1. The V and J ends lost 8 bases and 5 bases, in that order; junction bases with no gene match: 6. The length of the CDR3 is 14 residues. From germline, CDR1 is SGHTA and CDR2 FQGNSA. The CDR3 is CASGGTGGDYGYTF. The CDR3 coding sequence is TGTGCCAGCGGCGGGACAGGGGGCGATTATGGCTACACCTTC.

This chain uses TRBV21-1 with TRBJ2-3; the table's D gene call, TRBD1, was not cross checked with the DNA. TRBV21-1 counts as a pseudogene. The CDR3 length is 16 residues. CDR3 nucleotides: TGTGCCACCAGTCTTCCACGGGGACAGGGGACAGATACGCAGTATTTT. Its protein product is CATSLPRGQGTDTQYF.